Below, one T cell receptor beta chain is given with its context. Its antigen is not known. This CDR3 spans 15 amino acids. CDR1 is ENHRY and CDR2 is SYGVKD in the germline V gene. V was pared by 3 bases and J by 4 bases, with 15 bases between. The data belong to a study of high-grade serous ovarian cancer treatment subgroups. The method was immunoSEQ multiplex PCR; TCRdb's version includes in-frame clones alone and lacks a portion of them. Among 1,000 or so clones listed, around 73% were seen once. Tumor tissue was taken before any definitive surgery or chemotherapy was given. Study-wide results and caveats: Clonal relatedness tracked neoantigen level, and by trend copy number and mutation load.

The sequence was obtained from a human donor with high-grade serous ovarian cancer. Sequences were obtained from tumor tissue. The rearrangement uses TRBV10-3 and TRBJ2-5; TRBD2 is a possible D gene (5 bases). This chain's CDR3 is CAISDFRGLVETQYF. The CDR3, as DNA: TGTGCCATCAGTGATTTTCGAGGGCTGGTAGAGACCCAGTACTTC.